Below, 13 T cell receptor beta chains from the same sample are listed, as sequenced in a study of glioma-infiltrating T cells. The iRepertoire nested amplicon-rescue multiplex PCR amplified TCR alpha and beta CDR3s from RNA. TCRdb recomputed calls from the multiplex PCR reads with MiXCR, one row per CDR3 protein. The sample lists 150,000 to 200,000 distinct CDR3 sequences, over 40% occurring once. Source material: glioma tissue, nonneoplastic brain tissue, or PBMCs (not recorded which). The receptors come from a human donor with low-grade glioma or glioblastoma, undergoing nonglioma brain surgery, or in good health (not recorded which).

This clonotype turned up a few times. The J gene is TRBJ2-5, the V gene TRBV3-1; possibly TRBD1 for D (5 bases). V gave up 5 bases and J gave up 3 bases, with 22 bases separating them. This CDR3 region has 17 residues. Germline CDR1 LGHDT, CDR2 YNNKEL (reference sequence). CDR3 loop: CASSNFHRPVGEETQYF. The CDR3 nucleotides are TGTGCCAGCAGCAATTTCCACCGCCCAGTAGGGGAAGAGACCCAGTACTTC.

With respect to this clonotype: At one end, the junction sequence differs from germline, possibly due to a read error. V is TRBV5-4 and J is TRBJ2-1; D is perhaps TRBD2 (6 bases). CDR3 length: 15 amino acids. Germline CDR1 and CDR2: SGHNT and YYREEE (reference sequence). CDR3 loop: CTSSPLSSAHNEQFF. The CDR3, as DNA: TGTACCAGCAGCCCCCTTTCTAGCGCCCACAATGAGCAGTTCTTC.

V and J are TRBV5-6 and TRBJ2-1, with D uncertain. This CDR3 has 13 amino acids. Trimming pared 0 bases from V and 5 bases from J, leaving 6 bases between. Germline lookup yields CDR1 SGHDT and CDR2 YYEEEE. In DNA, the CDR3 is TGTGCCAGCAGCTTGGAGGCAGACAATGAGCAGTTCTTC. Protein sequence: CASSLEADNEQFF. Filled out from reference TRBV5-6 and TRBJ2-1, the complete variable domain reads DAGVTQSPTHLIKTRGQQVTLRCSPKSGHDTVSWYQQALGQGPQFIFQYYEEEERQRGNFPDRFSGHQFPNYSSELNVNALLLGDSALYLCASSLEADNEQFFGPGTRLTVL.

In regard to this clonotype: A junction boundary mismatches the germline segment, possibly from a read error. The chain is built from TRBV20-1 and TRBJ2-3; tentative D call: TRBD2 (6 bases). The CDR3 contains 18 residues. CDR1 is DFQATT, CDR2 SNEGSKA, per germline (reference sequence). CDR3 protein: CSAIPLGLPNSGTDTRYF. CDR3 sequence (DNA): TGCAGTGCTATTCCCCTGGGACTCCCCAACTCCGGCACAGATACGCGGTATTTT.

On this clonotype: One junction end does not reproduce the germline sequence, and a read error may be involved. This rearrangement joins TRBV7-6 to TRBJ2-1; 7 nucleotides align to TRBD1. Germline assignment: CDR1 SGHVS and CDR2 FNYEAQ. This CDR3 contains 16 residues. As DNA, the CDR3 is TGTGCCAGCAGCCGACCCGGGACAGTGAGCGTCAATGACCAGTTCTTC. It is translated as CASSRPGTVSVNDQFF.

Notes on this clonotype: A much more abundant neighbour one base away suggests this may be a read error. The DNA of the CDR3 is TGCAGTGCTAGTGGTATTCTAGAGGGAGTAAATGAGCAGTTCTTC. The encoded protein is CSASGILEGVNEQFF. J is TRBJ2-1 and V is TRBV20-1, with TRBD2 as a possible D gene (5 bases). This CDR3 is built from 15 residues. The V gene's germline CDR1 is DFQATT and CDR2 SNEGSKA (reference sequence). V lost 3 bases, J lost 7 bases, and 19 bases lay in between.

In its sample, this clonotype was seen many times. The chain employs TRBV6-6 and TRBJ1-6; D remains ambiguous. Per the germline V gene, CDR1 is MNHNY and CDR2 is SVGAGI (reference sequence). This CDR3 is built from 13 residues. The V end was cut by 0 bases, the J end by 9 bases, with 6 bases between. In DNA, the CDR3 is TGTGCCAGCAGTTACTCGGGTGCTTCACCCCTCCACTTT. Protein: CASSYSGASPLHF.

The chain carries TRBV27 and TRBJ2-1, with 8 bases matching TRBD2. The CDR3 is 14 amino acids. Germline CDR1 reads MNHEY; CDR2 reads SMNVEV (reference sequence). Trimming took 6 bases from V and 13 from J; bases not matched to a gene: 14. Here the CDR3 reads CASSTGGGRETQFF. In DNA, the CDR3 is TGTGCCAGCAGCACCGGGGGGGGGAGGGAGACCCAGTTCTTC.

The chain recombines TRBV6-2 or TRBV6-3 with TRBJ2-7; D possibly matches TRBD1 or TRBD2 (5 bases each). Per germline, CDR1 MNHEY and CDR2 SVGEGT. V gave up 5 bases and J gave up 2 bases, with 10 bases separating them. The CDR3 loop spans 13 amino acids. The CDR3 bases are TGTGCCAGCAGTGGGGGTGAACCCTACGAGCAGTACTTC. Its protein product is CASSGGEPYEQYF.

With respect to this clonotype: This could be a read error, since a much larger clone is one nucleotide away. The J gene is TRBJ2-7, the V gene TRBV25-1, with 7 bases that match TRBD1. The germline V gene has CDR1 MGHDK and CDR2 SYGVNS. The CDR3 runs to 12 residues. The CDR3 protein is CASSRGTYDQYF. The CDR3 DNA follows: TGTGCCAGCAGCAGGGGGACCTACGACCAGTACTTC.

Only one count was recorded for this clonotype. Germline is not matched at one junction end, which may reflect a read error. The V call is TRBV28, the J call TRBJ2-5; TRBD1 aligns across 7 bases. CDR3 length: 14 amino acids. Germline V gives CDR1 MDHEN, CDR2 SYDVKM. CDR3 DNA: TGTGACAGCAGCCACCTTACAGGGGCACAGACCCAGTACTTC. It is translated as CDSSHLTGAQTQYF.

This clonotype turned up a few times. The chain joins TRBV5-4 to TRBJ1-3; perhaps TRBD1 as D (5 bases). Trimming pared 5 bases from V and 0 bases from J, leaving 12 bases between. In germline, CDR1 is SGHNT, CDR2 YYREEE (reference sequence). The CDR3 runs to 15 residues. CDR3: CASSSGTSSGNTIYF. CDR3 DNA sequence: TGTGCCAGCAGTTCCGGGACGAGCTCTGGAAACACCATATATTTT.

This chain joins TRBV4-1 and TRBJ2-1, with TRBD2 matching over 7 bases. CDR1 and CDR2 from the germline V gene are MGHRA and YSYEKL. This CDR3 has 15 amino acids. Trimming took 0 bases from V and 10 from J; bases not matched to a gene: 9. CDR3 nucleotide sequence: TGCGCCAGCAGCCAAGAACCCCGGGGGGAGCGGGAGCAGTTCTTC. This translates into CASSQEPRGEREQFF.